The rows below give T cell receptor beta chains drawn from one sample of a study of CD8+ T cells in alopecia areata. Libraries were prepared by immunoSEQ multiplex PCR; TCRdb keeps only in-frame clonotypes and omits some of them. The sample includes 200,000 to 250,000 clones, less than 65% seen only once; the top ten take about 4.2%. Sequenced here: CD4+ T cells sorted from blood, sampled at week 4, from a patient treated with tofacitinib. The receptor set was obtained from a human donor with alopecia areata. The CDR3 runs from the conserved cysteine through the conserved F or W. A D gene is named only where the DNA matches it firmly. For some rows the clone size is stated as once, few or many, or as a class when expanded; others skip it.

V gene,D gene,J gene,clone size,CDR3 protein,CDR3 DNA
TRBV7-9,.,TRBJ2-7,few,CASSSGGIAGSYEQYF,TGTGCCAGCAGCTCAGGAGGGATCGCGGGGTCCTACGAGCAGTACTTC
TRBV29-1,.,TRBJ1-2,once,CSVGAEGWGYTF,TGCAGCGTCGGAGCGGAGGGATGGGGCTACACCTTC
TRBV27,TRBD1,TRBJ1-5,.,CASSLSWTGTGPQHF,TGTGCCAGCAGTTTATCTTGGACAGGCACCGGGCCCCAGCATTTT
TRBV29-1,.,TRBJ1-3,.,CSVRDSGNTIYF,TGCAGCGTTAGAGACAGCGGAAACACCATATATTTT
TRBV7-2,.,TRBJ2-1,.,CASSFGGFSYNEQFF,TGTGCCAGCAGCTTTGGGGGCTTCTCCTACAATGAGCAGTTCTTC
TRBV19,.,TRBJ1-2,.,CASSIQGDGYTF,TGTGCCAGTAGTATACAGGGTGATGGCTACACCTTC
TRBV5-4,TRBD1,TRBJ1-1,.,CASSPDRGNTEAFF,TGTGCCAGCAGCCCCGACAGGGGTAACACTGAAGCTTTCTTT
TRBV5-1,.,TRBJ2-1,.,CASSLDIGRYSYNEQFF,TGCGCCAGCAGCTTGGATATTGGCAGGTACTCCTACAATGAGCAGTTCTTC
TRBV29-1,.,TRBJ2-7,few,CSVEPGTAAGEQYF,TGCAGCGTCGAGCCGGGGACCGCGGCCGGCGAGCAGTACTTC
TRBV9,TRBD1,TRBJ2-3,.,CASSVAGTGMGDTQYF,TGTGCCAGCAGCGTAGCCGGGACAGGGATGGGAGATACGCAGTATTTT
TRBV11-1,.,TRBJ2-7,few,CASSFLDYSYEQYF,TGTGCCAGCAGCTTCTTGGACTATTCCTACGAGCAGTACTTC